Shown below are 22 T cell receptor beta chains from a single sample sequenced in a study of T-cell reconstitution after alpha-beta-depleted transplantation in children. A TCRbeta library incorporating unique molecular identifiers was prepared. TCRdb analysed the PCR reads with MiXCR anew, one entry per CDR3 protein. The top ten hold roughly 2.8% of the sample, which has about 230,000 distinct CDR3 sequences, about 12% seen once. The input for sequencing was PBMCs from the stem cell graft donor, taken from the stem cell graft. All receptors come from a human donor who donated a stem cell graft to a child with acute lymphoblastic leukemia.

This clonotype was seen at least ten times. The CDR3 region is CSAREQGGFYSNQPQHF. CDR3 DNA: TGCAGTGCTAGAGAACAGGGCGGATTTTATAGCAATCAGCCCCAGCATTTT. The chain employs TRBV20-1 and TRBJ1-5, with D possibly matching TRBD1 (6 bases). The CDR3 is made up of 17 amino acids. V lost 0 bases and J 0 bases, leaving 15 bases between the germline ends. Germline assignment: CDR1 DFQATT and CDR2 SNEGSKA (reference sequence).

This clonotype was detected many times. The chain links TRBV4-2 to TRBJ1-6; a possible D gene is TRBD1 (5 bases). Trimming pared 0 bases from V and 7 bases from J, leaving 19 bases between. From germline, CDR1 is LGHNA and CDR2 YNFKEQ. This CDR3 contains 18 residues. CDR3: CASSQEKYPQGWNSPLHF. The DNA for the CDR3 is TGTGCCAGCAGCCAAGAGAAGTATCCCCAGGGTTGGAATTCACCCCTCCACTTT.

Many counts were recorded for this clonotype. Here the CDR3 DNA reads TGTGCCAGCTCACCACCGGGTACGGAGCAGTACTTC. It codes for CASSPPGTEQYF. The gene calls are TRBV18 and TRBJ2-7, with D uncertain. The length of the CDR3 is 12 residues. The ends were cut back, 0 bases at V and 7 bases at J, with 7 bases in the middle. Germline CDR1 and CDR2: KGHSH and LQKENI.

In this sample, this clonotype turned up a few times. The chain combines TRBV4-3 with TRBJ2-6, with no clear D. Trimming pared 0 bases from V and 1 base from J, leaving 7 bases between. The germline gives CDR1 LGHNA, CDR2 YSLEER. The CDR3 extends over 16 amino acids. CDR3 sequence: CASSQDGTSGANVLTF. DNA for the CDR3: TGCGCCAGCAGCCAAGACGGTACGTCTGGGGCCAACGTCCTGACTTTC.

This clonotype was seen at least ten times. The chain employs TRBV20-1 and TRBJ2-1, with D perhaps TRBD2 (5 bases). V lost 6 bases and J 10 bases, leaving 16 bases between the germline ends. Per germline, CDR1 DFQATT and CDR2 SNEGSKA (reference sequence). This CDR3 has 12 residues. This CDR3 reads CSAPDSTGEQFF. CDR3 sequence (DNA): TGCAGTGCCCCCGACTCGACGGGGGAGCAGTTCTTC.

This clonotype was observed at least ten times. The chain carries TRBV3-1 and TRBJ2-1, with D perhaps matching TRBD2 (5 bases). V was clipped by 1 base and J by 7 bases, with 11 bases between them. This CDR3 is 14 amino acids long. CDR1 LGHDT and CDR2 YNNKEL come from the germline V gene (reference sequence). CDR3 amino acids: CASSQVATGNEQFF. The CDR3 DNA follows: TGTGCCAGCAGCCAAGTAGCAACGGGGAATGAGCAGTTCTTC.

The sample holds many counts of this clonotype. The chain uses TRBV27 and TRBJ2-4, with 8 bases lining up with TRBD1. V lost 5 bases to trimming and J lost 7 bases; unmatched junction nucleotides: 7. This CDR3 is built from 14 residues. Germline lookup yields CDR1 MNHEY and CDR2 SMNVEV (reference sequence). CDR3 amino acids: CASSMDRVDNIQYF. The DNA of the CDR3 is TGTGCCAGCAGTATGGACAGGGTTGACAACATTCAGTACTTC.

This clonotype was counted many times. The CDR3 sequence: CASSYPGELFF. DNA of the CDR3: TGTGCCAGCAGTTACCCCGGGGAGCTGTTTTTT. The chain combines TRBV6-2 or TRBV6-3 with TRBJ2-2, with D uncertain. CDR3 length: 11 residues. Germline loops: CDR1 MNHEY, CDR2 SVGEGT. Trimming left V 2 bases short and J 6 bases short, with 1 base between.

Ten or more counts support this clonotype. The chain combines TRBV5-4 with TRBJ1-2, with a weak D call TRBD1 (5 bases). CDR3 size: 15 residues. V was trimmed by 4 bases and J by 8 bases, leaving 21 bases between them. The germline gives CDR1 SGHNT, CDR2 YYREEE (reference sequence). Written as DNA, the CDR3 is TGTGCCAGCAGCCAAGCCGACAGTCCTTTTAACGGCTACACCTTC. This translates into CASSQADSPFNGYTF.

This clonotype came up many times. This chain joins TRBV5-1 and TRBJ2-7; perhaps TRBD2 as D (5 bases). From germline, CDR1 is SGHRS and CDR2 YFSETQ. The CDR3 length is 12 residues. The V gene lost 1 base and the J gene lost 7 bases, with 9 bases spanning the gap. CDR3 loop: CASSLPRGEQYF. In DNA form, the CDR3 reads TGCGCCAGCAGCTTGCCACGGGGAGAGCAGTACTTC.

In its sample, this clonotype was seen many times. The chain recombines TRBV5-1 with TRBJ1-2; D perhaps matches TRBD1 (5 bases). This CDR3 is 13 amino acids long. Germline lookup yields CDR1 SGHRS and CDR2 YFSETQ. The ends were cut back, 6 bases at V and 6 bases at J, with 15 bases in the middle. CDR3 in amino acids: CASKEGGAHGYTF. CDR3 in DNA: TGCGCCAGCAAGGAGGGAGGGGCCCATGGCTACACCTTC. The full variable domain, its missing parts supplied by reference TRBV5-1 and TRBJ1-2, is KAGVTQTPRYLIKTRGQQVTLSCSPISGHRSVSWYQQTPGQGLQFLFEYFSETQRNKGNFPGRFSGRQFSNSRSEMNVSTLELGDSALYLCASKEGGAHGYTFGSGTRLTVV.

In its sample, this clonotype was seen a few times. The J gene is TRBJ1-2, the V gene TRBV7-2; the match to TRBD1 covers 7 bases. The CDR3 consists of 15 residues. CDR1 is SGHTA and CDR2 is FQGNSA in the germline V gene. V lost 0 bases to trimming and J lost 4 bases; unmatched junction nucleotides: 5. CDR3 sequence reads: CASSLADREGYGYTF. The CDR3 nucleotides read TGTGCCAGCAGCTTAGCCGACAGGGAAGGCTATGGCTACACCTTC.

This clonotype was detected ten times or more. V and J are TRBV18 and TRBJ2-2; 10 bases fit TRBD1. The CDR3 runs to 14 residues. J was trimmed by 4 bases and V by 6 bases; bases with no gene match: 2. CDR1 KGHSH and CDR2 LQKENI come from the germline V gene. The CDR3 loop reads CASSTGGATGELFF. DNA of the CDR3: TGTGCCAGCTCGACAGGGGGCGCCACCGGGGAGCTGTTTTTT.

This chain links TRBV20-1 with TRBJ1-2; 7 nucleotides match TRBD1. V was clipped by 7 bases and J by 5 bases; unmatched bases: 16. CDR1 DFQATT and CDR2 SNEGSKA come from the germline V gene (reference sequence). The CDR3 runs to 15 residues. DNA for the CDR3: TGCAGTGTACAGAGGGGGGGCAGGGGGAGATATGGCTACACCTTC. Protein: CSVQRGGRGRYGYTF.

At least ten counts were recorded for this clonotype. CDR3 nucleotides: TGCGCCAGCAGCCAAGAACCGCTTGGCGAGCAGTACTTC. Amino acids: CASSQEPLGEQYF. V usage is TRBV4-3 and J usage is TRBJ2-7, with unresolved D. V shed 0 bases and J shed 6 bases, with 9 bases lying between them. The CDR3 has 13 residues. Germline loops: CDR1 LGHNA, CDR2 YSLEER.

This clonotype was seen more than once but under ten times. The V call is TRBV11-2, the J call TRBJ2-6; 7 nucleotides line up with TRBD2. Germline CDR1 SGHAT, CDR2 FQNNGV. V lost 5 bases to trimming and J lost 0 bases; unmatched junction nucleotides: 10. The CDR3 is 18 amino acids. DNA for the CDR3: TGTGCCAGCAGCCCCCAGTGGAGCGGGGACTCTGGGGCCAACGTCCTGACTTTC. Its protein product is CASSPQWSGDSGANVLTF.

This clonotype was picked up a small number of times. The CDR3 sequence is CASSLETGAGANVLTF. CDR3 nucleotides: TGTGCCAGCAGCTTGGAGACAGGCGCTGGGGCCAACGTCCTGACTTTC. The rearrangement joins TRBV5-5 to TRBJ2-6; D possibly corresponds to TRBD1 (6 bases). Trimming took off 0 bases at V and 2 bases at J, with 9 bases between the two ends. Germline V gene sequence: CDR1 SGHKS, CDR2 YYEKEE (reference sequence). There are 16 residues in the CDR3. The full variable domain, in which reference TRBV5-5 and TRBJ2-6 provide the parts outside the CDR3, is DAGVTQSPTHLIKTRGQQVTLRCSPISGHKSVSWYQQVLGQGPQFIFQYYEKEERGRGNFPDRFSARQFPNYSSELNVNALLLGDSALYLCASSLETGAGANVLTFGAGSRLTVL.

This clonotype occurred a few times. The rearrangement links TRBV12-3 or TRBV12-4 to TRBJ2-2; 11 bases align to TRBD1. This CDR3 region has 15 residues. Trimming cost V 10 bases and J 4 bases; bases outside gene matches: 8. CDR3 bases: TGTGCCACCGAGACGGGGACAGGGGGCACCGGGGAGCTGTTTTTT. Protein: CATETGTGGTGELFF.

This clonotype occurred many times. The rearrangement joins TRBV20-1 to TRBJ2-7, with 9 bases lining up with TRBD1. The CDR3 runs to 15 residues. With V trimmed by 6 bases and J by 4 bases, 13 bases remained unmatched. Germline CDR1 reads DFQATT; CDR2 reads SNEGSKA (reference sequence). In DNA form, the CDR3 reads TGCAGTGCCCGAGGGAGCCGGGACAGGGAATACGAGCAGTACTTC. Its protein is CSARGSRDREYEQYF.

Ten or more counts support this clonotype. V is TRBV12-3 or TRBV12-4 and J is TRBJ2-2; 10 bases align to TRBD1. The CDR3 runs 16 residues. The ends lost 5 bases at V and 2 bases at J; junction bases unmatched: 5. CDR3: CASSPGQGRNTGELFF. As DNA, the CDR3 is TGTGCCAGCAGTCCGGGACAGGGGCGAAACACCGGGGAGCTGTTTTTT.

This clonotype was observed many times. This rearrangement joins TRBV7-2 to TRBJ2-3, with a tentative D call TRBD1 (5 bases). CDR3 length: 13 residues. V dropped 5 bases and J dropped 5 bases, with 11 bases sitting between them. CDR1 and CDR2 (germline): SGHTA, FQGNSA. CDR3 coding DNA: TGTGCCAGCAGCCCCCAGGGCGGAGATACGCAGTATTTT. Amino acid sequence: CASSPQGGDTQYF.

Many counts were recorded for this clonotype. The chain uses TRBV20-1 and TRBJ1-1; maybe TRBD1 (5 bases). CDR1 is DFQATT and CDR2 is SNEGSKA in the germline V gene (reference sequence). V was clipped by 0 bases and J by 3 bases, with 20 bases between them. The CDR3 is made up of 17 amino acids. The CDR3 loop reads CSARDMFSRGRDTEAFF. The CDR3 nucleotides read TGCAGTGCTAGAGATATGTTTAGTAGGGGAAGGGACACTGAAGCTTTCTTT.